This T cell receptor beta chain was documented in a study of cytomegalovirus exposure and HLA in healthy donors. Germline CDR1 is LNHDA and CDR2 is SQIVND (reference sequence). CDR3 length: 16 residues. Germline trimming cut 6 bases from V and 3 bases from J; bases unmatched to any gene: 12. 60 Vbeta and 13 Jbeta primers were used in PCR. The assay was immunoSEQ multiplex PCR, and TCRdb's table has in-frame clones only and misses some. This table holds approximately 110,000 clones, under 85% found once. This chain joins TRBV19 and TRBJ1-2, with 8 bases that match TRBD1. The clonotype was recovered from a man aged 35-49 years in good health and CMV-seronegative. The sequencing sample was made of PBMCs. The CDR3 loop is CASSLLGTGLYYGYTF. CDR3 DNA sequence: TGTGCCAGTAGCCTTCTCGGGACAGGACTCTACTATGGCTACACCTTC.